What follows are 7 T cell receptor beta chains derived from one specimen sequenced in a study of T-cell reconstitution after alpha-beta-depleted transplantation in children. This sample's TCRbeta library carried unique molecular identifier barcodes. Each CDR3 protein gets one entry after TCRdb re-called the PCR reads with MiXCR. In the table there are some 600,000 distinct CDR3 sequences, roughly 15% of which are singletons. Here the sequenced sample was PBMCs from the stem cell graft donor, taken from the stem cell graft. These TCRs come from a human donor who donated a stem cell graft to a child with acute myeloid leukemia.

This clonotype occurred a few times. The chain has TRBV30 and TRBJ1-1; D gene ambiguous. CDR3 size: 13 residues. Deletions cut 1 base from V and 1 base from J, with 7 bases between. Germline V CDR1 and CDR2: GTSNPN, SVGIG (reference sequence). CDR3 protein: CAWSETGNTEAFF. In nucleotides, the CDR3 is TGTGCCTGGAGTGAGACGGGGAACACTGAAGCTTTCTTT.

The rearrangement links TRBV7-6 to TRBJ2-1; D gene ambiguous. V was cut by 1 base and J by 5 bases, with 12 bases left in between. Germline CDR1 is SGHVS and CDR2 is FNYEAQ. The CDR3 has 15 amino acids. The CDR3: CASSLGSVGHNEQFF. The CDR3 DNA reads as TGTGCCAGCAGCTTAGGCTCGGTCGGGCACAATGAGCAGTTCTTC.

This sequence joins TRBV12-3 or TRBV12-4 and TRBJ2-7, with a tentative D call TRBD1 (5 bases). This CDR3 region has 13 residues. V was clipped by 5 bases and J by 1 base, with 9 bases between them. The CDR3 loop reads CASSADKSYEQYF. CDR3 coding DNA: TGTGCCAGCAGTGCGGACAAGTCCTACGAGCAGTACTTC.

This clonotype has at least ten counts. The chain links TRBV12-3 or TRBV12-4 to TRBJ1-5, with D possibly matching TRBD1 (5 bases). V lost 4 bases and J lost 7, with 14 bases in between. The length of the CDR3 is 14 residues. The CDR3 sequence is CASSSGQGLQPQHF. The CDR3 DNA is TGTGCCAGCAGTTCGGGGCAGGGTCTCCAGCCCCAGCATTTT.

The chain carries TRBV5-6 and TRBJ1-2; 10 positions agree with TRBD1. Germline V gene lookup returns CDR1 SGHDT and CDR2 YYEEEE. Losses at the gene ends were 0 bases for V and 5 bases for J; bases not matched to a gene: 10. This CDR3 contains 17 residues. Here the CDR3 reads CASSLVAGTGDAYGYTF. CDR3 coding DNA: TGTGCCAGCAGCTTGGTGGCCGGGACAGGGGATGCTTATGGCTACACCTTC.

This clonotype came up many times. The CDR3 DNA follows: TGTGCCAGCAGGCGGACAGGGGCCTACGAGCAGTACTTC. Translated, it gives CASRRTGAYEQYF. V and J are TRBV27 and TRBJ2-7; 9 bases map to TRBD1. Trimming cost V 6 bases and J 2 bases; bases outside gene matches: 2. The CDR3 runs to 13 residues. Germline V gene lookup returns CDR1 MNHEY and CDR2 SMNVEV (reference sequence).

This clonotype was detected ten times or more. V and J are TRBV29-1 and TRBJ1-1; 8 bases map to TRBD1. The CDR3 consists of 15 residues. Unmatched junction bases numbered 5, after V lost 1 base and J lost 1 base. The germline CDR1 and CDR2 sequences are SQVTM and ANQGSEA. CDR3 residues: CSVEGGTGQNTEAFF. The CDR3 nucleotides are TGCAGCGTTGAAGGGGGGACAGGTCAGAACACTGAAGCTTTCTTT.